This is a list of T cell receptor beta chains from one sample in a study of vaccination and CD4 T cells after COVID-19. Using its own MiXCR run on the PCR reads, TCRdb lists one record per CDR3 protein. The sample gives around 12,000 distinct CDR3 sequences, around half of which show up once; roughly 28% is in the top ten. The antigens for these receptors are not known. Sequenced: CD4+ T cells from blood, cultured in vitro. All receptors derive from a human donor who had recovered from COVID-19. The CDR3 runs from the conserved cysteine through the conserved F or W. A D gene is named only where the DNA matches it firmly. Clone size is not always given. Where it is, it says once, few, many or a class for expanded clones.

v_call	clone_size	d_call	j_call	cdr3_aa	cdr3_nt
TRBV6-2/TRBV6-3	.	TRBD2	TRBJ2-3	CASSYQKRTSGRITDTQYF	TGTGCCAGCAGTTACCAAAAGAGGACTAGCGGGAGGATCACAGATACGCAGTATTTT
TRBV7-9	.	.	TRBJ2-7	CASSSTSNEQYF	TGTGCCAGCAGCTCGACTAGTAACGAGCAGTACTTC
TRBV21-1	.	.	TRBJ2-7	CASSKGASGADEQYF	TGTGCCAGCAGCAAAGGGGCATCAGGGGCCGACGAGCAGTACTTC
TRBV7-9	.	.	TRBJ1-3	CASSPDEFSSGNTIYF	TGTGCCAGCAGCCCAGACGAGTTTAGCTCTGGAAACACCATATATTTT
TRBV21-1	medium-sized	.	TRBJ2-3	CASSKAQIGDTQYF	TGTGCCAGCAGCAAAGCACAGATAGGAGATACGCAGTATTTT
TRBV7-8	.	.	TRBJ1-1	CASSRGRVGTEAFF	TGTGCCAGCAGCCGCGGACGTGTTGGTACTGAAGCTTTCTTT
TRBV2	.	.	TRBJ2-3	CASILGVLGGRISTQYF	TGTGCCAGCATCCTAGGGGTGCTAGGAGGGAGAATAAGTACGCAGTATTTT
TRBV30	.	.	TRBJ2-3	CAWGSGDTQYF	TGTGCCTGGGGGTCCGGAGATACGCAGTATTTT
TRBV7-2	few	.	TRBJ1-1	CASSLVRGGRHEAFF	TGTGCCAGCAGCTTAGTGCGGGGGGGCAGGCATGAAGCTTTCTTT
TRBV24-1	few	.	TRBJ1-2	CATSDSQGPSISSGYTF	TGTGCCACCAGTGATTCCCAGGGGCCATCTATTTCGTCTGGCTACACCTTC
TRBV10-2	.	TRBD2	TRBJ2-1	CASSDGGGSIGNEQFF	TGCGCCAGCAGTGACGGCGGCGGGAGCATCGGCAATGAGCAGTTCTTC
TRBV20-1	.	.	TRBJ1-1	CSALGQSNTEAFF	TGCAGTGCCCTCGGACAGTCGAACACTGAAGCTTTCTTT
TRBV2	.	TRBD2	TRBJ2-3	CASIQSGVTTDTQYF	TGTGCCAGCATACAAAGCGGGGTCACCACAGATACGCAGTATTTT
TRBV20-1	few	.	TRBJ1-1	CSVMIRSTEAFF	TGCAGTGTCATGATCAGGAGCACTGAAGCTTTCTTT
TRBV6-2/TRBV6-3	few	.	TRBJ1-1	CASSYRGRRNTEAFF	TGTGCCAGCAGTTACAGAGGGAGGCGGAACACTGAAGCTTTCTTT
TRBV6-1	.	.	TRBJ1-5	CASSEEGDRPQHF	TGTGCCAGCAGTGAAGAAGGGGATCGGCCCCAGCATTTT
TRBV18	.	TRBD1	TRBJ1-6	CASSPIATGENSPLHF	TGTGCCAGCTCACCTATAGCAACAGGGGAAAATTCACCCCTCCACTTT
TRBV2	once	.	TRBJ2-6	CASSDGGANVLTF	TGTGCCAGCAGTGATGGTGGGGCCAACGTCCTGACTTTC
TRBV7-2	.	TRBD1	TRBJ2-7	CASSPAGTGIYEQYF	TGTGCCAGCAGCCCGGCCGGGACAGGGATCTACGAGCAGTACTTC
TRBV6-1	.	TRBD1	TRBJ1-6	CASSGGTDNSPLHF	TGTGCCAGCAGTGGCGGGACAGACAATTCACCCCTCCACTTT
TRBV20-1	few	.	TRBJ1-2	CSAGAGDYGYTF	TGCAGTGCCGGGGCAGGCGACTATGGCTACACCTTC
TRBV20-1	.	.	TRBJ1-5	CSASYSNQPQHF	TGCAGTGCTAGCTATAGCAATCAGCCCCAGCATTTT
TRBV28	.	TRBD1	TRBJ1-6	CASRRDRGYSPLHF	TGTGCCAGCAGACGCGACAGGGGGTATTCACCCCTCCACTTT
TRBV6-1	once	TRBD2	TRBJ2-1	CASTGGAGYNEQFF	TGTGCCAGCACGGGGGGGGCCGGCTACAATGAGCAGTTCTTC
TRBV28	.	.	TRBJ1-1	CASSSGLNTEAFF	TGTGCCAGCAGTTCCGGGCTGAACACTGAAGCTTTCTTT
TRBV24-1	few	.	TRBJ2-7	CATSDSARGPYEQYF	TGTGCCACCAGTGATTCGGCCCGCGGCCCCTACGAGCAGTACTTC
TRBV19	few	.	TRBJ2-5	CASSTTSPGDETQYF	TGTGCCAGTAGTACGACTAGTCCCGGGGATGAGACCCAGTACTTC
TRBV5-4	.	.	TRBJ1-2	CASSSTGMRGYTF	TGTGCCAGCAGCTCCACAGGGATGCGGGGCTACACCTTC
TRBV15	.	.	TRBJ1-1	CATSRWGGNTEAFF	TGTGCCACCAGCCGTTGGGGGGGGAACACTGAAGCTTTCTTT
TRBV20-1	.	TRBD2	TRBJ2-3	CRAGGTSGVSTDTQYF	TGCAGAGCTGGGGGGACTAGCGGGGTGAGCACAGATACGCAGTATTTT
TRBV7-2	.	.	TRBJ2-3	CASSLDDSTDTQYF	TGTGCCAGCAGCTTAGATGACTCCACAGATACGCAGTATTTT
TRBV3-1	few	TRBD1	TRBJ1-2	CASSQGGQDGYTF	TGTGCCAGCAGCCAGGGGGGACAGGATGGCTACACCTTC